The 12 T cell receptor beta chains in this list originate from one sample, sequenced in a study of technical replicates of blood from a few donors. Produced via immunoSEQ multiplex PCR; TCRdb's table is partial and in-frame only. This sample has about 85,000 clones; around 94% occur once, and the top ten carry less than 0.3%. Sequencing was performed on T cells isolated from PBMCs. These receptors all stem from a human donor in good health.

This clone was observed once. The chain recombines TRBV4-2 with TRBJ2-3, with 12 bases aligning to TRBD2. Trimming cost V 1 base and J 6 bases; bases outside gene matches: 8. The germline gives CDR1 LGHNA, CDR2 YNFKEQ. CDR3 size: 17 residues. The CDR3 protein is CASSQGSTSGGPDTQYF. The DNA of the CDR3 is TGTGCCAGCAGCCAAGGATCGACTAGCGGGGGCCCCGATACGCAGTATTTT.

This chain connects TRBV6-1 to TRBJ2-7; possibly TRBD2 for D (6 bases). The V end was cut by 6 bases, the J end by 3 bases, with 15 bases between. The CDR3 covers 14 residues. Per the germline V gene, CDR1 is MNHNS and CDR2 is SASEGT. The CDR3 loop is CASSARGIGYEQYF. In DNA, the CDR3 is TGTGCCAGCAGCGCGCGCGGGATCGGCTACGAGCAGTACTTC.

J is TRBJ2-2 and V is TRBV13; 7 bases map to TRBD1. After removal of 0 bases from V and 5 bases from J, the junction contained 6 bases not matched to a gene. The CDR3 loop spans 16 amino acids. Per germline, CDR1 PRHDT and CDR2 FYEKMQ (reference sequence). The CDR3: CASSLGFGTATGELFF. The CDR3 DNA reads TGTGCCAGCAGCTTAGGATTTGGGACAGCAACCGGGGAGCTGTTTTTT.

The J gene is TRBJ2-5, the V gene TRBV6-5, with D possibly matching TRBD2 (5 bases). The germline gives CDR1 MNHEY, CDR2 SVGAGI. Trimming shortened V by 0 bases and J by 2 bases, and 10 bases separated the two germline ends. There are 15 residues in the CDR3. DNA of the CDR3: TGTGCCAGCAGTTACTCGTCGGGATCTCAAGAGACCCAGTACTTC. Translation: CASSYSSGSQETQYF.

V is TRBV11-3 and J is TRBJ2-2; 8 bases are shared with TRBD2. The V and J ends lost 5 bases and 7 bases, in that order; junction bases with no gene match: 9. CDR1 and CDR2 from the germline V gene are SGHNT and YENEEA. This CDR3 comprises 15 residues. This CDR3 is CASSQREKRDGELFF. The CDR3 region has the DNA TGTGCCAGCAGCCAGCGGGAGAAAAGGGACGGGGAGCTGTTTTTT.

The chain joins TRBV25-1 to TRBJ2-4; D unclear. Germline CDR1 reads MGHDK; CDR2 reads SYGVNS. This CDR3 spans 14 amino acids. Trimming cost V 6 bases and J 0 bases, with 9 bases left between them. The DNA of the CDR3 is TGTGCCAGCAGCTCAGGCCTAGCCAAAAACATTCAGTACTTC. It translates to CASSSGLAKNIQYF.

V is TRBV7-8 and J is TRBJ1-1, with D maybe TRBD1 (6 bases). Trimming removed 0 bases from V and 8 bases from J, with 16 bases in between. There are 15 residues in the CDR3. Germline V CDR1 and CDR2: SGHVS, FQNEAQ. CDR3 amino acids: CASSLAPGHIIEAFF. CDR3 sequence (DNA): TGTGCCAGCAGCTTAGCGCCGGGACACATAATAGAAGCTTTCTTT.

The V gene is TRBV6-5, the J gene TRBJ2-2; D unresolved. The CDR3 has 12 residues. V lost 6 bases, J lost 7 bases, and 9 bases lay in between. Germline lookup yields CDR1 MNHEY and CDR2 SVGAGI. The CDR3 sequence is CASSLSLGELFF. The DNA for the CDR3 is TGTGCCAGCAGCCTTAGCCTCGGGGAGCTGTTTTTT.

V usage is TRBV6-6 and J usage is TRBJ2-3; maybe TRBD1 (6 bases). This CDR3 spans 13 amino acids. Per germline, CDR1 MNHNY and CDR2 SVGAGI (reference sequence). The CDR3 DNA follows: TGTGGGACAACAGGGTTTGGCACAGATACGCAGTATTTT. Translated: CGTTGFGTDTQYF.

This clone occurred a few times. This CDR3 is CASEASYNSPLHF. CDR3 in DNA: TGTGCCAGCGAAGCCTCCTATAATTCACCCCTCCACTTT. This chain joins TRBV7-9 and TRBJ1-6; D remains unclear. Trimming removed 8 bases from V and 0 bases from J, with 5 bases in between. Per the germline V gene, CDR1 is SEHNR and CDR2 is FQNEAQ (reference sequence). The CDR3 covers 13 residues.

The J gene is TRBJ2-3, the V gene TRBV18; D may be TRBD1 (5 bases). CDR3 length: 14 amino acids. The germline gives CDR1 KGHSH, CDR2 LQKENI. Trimming took 0 bases from V and 3 from J, leaving 7 bases between them. CDR3 nucleotide sequence: TGTGCCAGCTCACCACCGCAGGGAACAGATACGCAGTATTTT. Amino acids: CASSPPQGTDTQYF.

The chain carries TRBV9 and TRBJ2-6, with a weak D call TRBD1 (5 bases). The CDR3 is 14 residues long. Germline CDR1 is SGDLS and CDR2 is YYNGEE. V was shortened by 5 bases and J by 2 bases, with 8 bases between the two germline ends. Here the CDR3 DNA reads TGTGCCAGCAGAGACAGTGCTGGGGCCAACGTCCTGACTTTC. Its translation: CASRDSAGANVLTF.